The 26 T cell receptor beta chains given below trace back to one sample, sequenced in a study of regulatory T cells in long-lasting Graves disease. Time point in this sample: newly diagnosed GD, antithyroid drugs for less than 3 months. Scientists built the TCR library using RNA that was extracted from PBMCs. TCR beta libraries were built with iRepertoire HTBI primers and Arm-PCR of CDR3 regions. One entry per CDR3 protein, called by TCRdb with MiXCR from the multiplex PCR reads. Found here are 350,000 to 450,000 distinct CDR3 sequences, around 14% of them singletons; the top ten hold about a sixth. This sample also belongs to another study, concerning T cells in Graves' hyperthyroidism and ophthalmopathy.

Sequenced here: peripheral blood mononuclear cells (PBMCs), sampled at new diagnosis, from a patient treated with antithyroid drugs. Receptors were obtained from a woman aged 30 to 39 with Graves disease.

As regards this clonotype: A single base separates this from a much larger clone, so it may be a read error. The chain recombines TRBV7-3 with TRBJ2-2, with D maybe TRBD2 (5 bases). Per the germline V gene, CDR1 is SGHTA and CDR2 is FQGTGA. The CDR3 runs 17 residues. The chain's CDR3 is CAISLSSGRANTGELFF. The CDR3 region has the DNA TGTGCCATCAGCTTATCAAGCGGACGGGCGAACACCGGGGAGCTGTTTTTT.

This clonotype was seen many times. The chain employs TRBV20-1 and TRBJ1-2, with D tentatively TRBD1 (6 bases). CDR3 length: 15 amino acids. V shed 2 bases and J shed 0 bases, with 13 bases lying between them. Germline lookup yields CDR1 DFQATT and CDR2 SNEGSKA (reference sequence). CDR3 residues: CSARPRGRTNYGYTF. The CDR3 DNA follows: TGCAGTGCTAGACCCAGGGGCCGGACTAACTATGGCTACACCTTC.

For this clonotype: Given a much more abundant clone one base away, this may be a read error. This rearrangement joins TRBV29-1 to TRBJ2-1, with 8 bases that match TRBD2. Trimming removed 3 bases from V and 10 bases from J; junction bases left unmatched: 20. CDR1 is SQVTM and CDR2 is ANQGSEA in the germline V gene. The CDR3 spans 17 residues. The CDR3 DNA follows: TGCAGCGTTGAGGCCCCCTCGGGGGGGGACCTCTCCTACGAGCAGTTCTTC. Its protein is CSVEAPSGGDLSYEQFF.

The V and J genes are TRBV19 and TRBJ2-1, with 8 bases lining up with TRBD2. The CDR3 totals 15 residues. The J segment lost 8 bases and the V segment lost 5 bases, leaving 11 bases of the junction unmatched. CDR1 and CDR2 (germline): LNHDA, SQIVND (reference sequence). The CDR3 nucleotides are TGTGCCAGTAGTGTGGGACTAGTGCCTTACGATGAGCAGTTCTTC. Translated: CASSVGLVPYDEQFF.

This clonotype has at least ten counts. V usage is TRBV7-8 and J usage is TRBJ1-5, with D tentatively TRBD1 (6 bases). Germline V lookup: CDR1 SGHVS, CDR2 FQNEAQ. The CDR3 contains 15 residues. V lost 1 base, J lost 7 bases, and 14 bases lay in between. Here the CDR3 DNA reads TGTGCCAGCAGCTTAGACCGGGACATTCGACAGCCCCAGCATTTT. Encoded protein: CASSLDRDIRQPQHF.

This clonotype came up many times. The gene calls are TRBV2 and TRBJ2-1, with 9 positions matching TRBD2. With V trimmed by 4 bases and J by 0 bases, 1 base remained unmatched. The CDR3 length is 15 residues. The V gene's germline CDR1 is SNHLY and CDR2 FYNNEI. In DNA form, the CDR3 reads TGTGCCAGCAGTGGACTAGCGGCCTCCTACAATGAGCAGTTCTTC. Translating it yields CASSGLAASYNEQFF.

The rearrangement links TRBV5-1 to TRBJ2-1; TRBD1 aligns across 7 bases. J gave up 7 bases and V 1 base, and 5 bases lay outside the gene matches. Germline CDR1 SGHRS, CDR2 YFSETQ. The CDR3 is 14 amino acids. Here the CDR3 DNA reads TGCGCCAGCAGCTTGAGGGCAGGGGGTAATGAGCAGTTCTTC. It is translated as CASSLRAGGNEQFF.

In this sample, this clonotype turned up many times. V gene TRBV11-2 combines with J gene TRBJ2-7; TRBD2 aligns across 9 bases. Germline V CDR1 and CDR2: SGHAT, FQNNGV. Trimming removed 1 base from V and 7 bases from J; junction bases left unmatched: 17. The CDR3 spans 18 residues. The CDR3 spells CASSLAKRTSALKGEQYF. Written as DNA, the CDR3 is TGTGCCAGCAGCTTAGCCAAGAGGACTAGCGCGCTGAAAGGGGAGCAGTACTTC.

On this clonotype itself: A single base separates this from a much larger clone, so it may be a read error. The V and J genes are TRBV12-3 or TRBV12-4 and TRBJ2-7, with D perhaps matching TRBD2 (7 bases). V gave up 6 bases and J gave up 7 bases, with 16 bases separating them. CDR3 length equals 13 residues. CDR3 loop: CASSSKRGGEQYF. The CDR3 bases are TGTGCCAGCAGCTCTAAGAGGGGGGGTGAGCAGTACTTC.

This clonotype appeared a single time. The chain combines TRBV27 with TRBJ2-1; 10 nucleotides align to TRBD2. CDR3 length: 14 residues. Trimming at V came to 4 bases and at J to 7 bases, leaving 4 bases not matched to a gene. Germline V gives CDR1 MNHEY, CDR2 SMNVEV (reference sequence). Written as DNA, the CDR3 is TGTGCCAGCAGTTCAGGGACTAGCGCGAATGAGCAGTTCTTC. It encodes CASSSGTSANEQFF.

The chain joins TRBV6-4 to TRBJ1-1, with D tentatively TRBD1 (6 bases). Germline V gene data show CDR1 as MRHNA and CDR2 as SNTAGT. Trimming shortened V by 7 bases and J by 3 bases, and 18 bases separated the two germline ends. This CDR3 contains 15 residues. The CDR3 sequence is CASTVSQGWDTEAFF. The CDR3 DNA reads as TGTGCCAGCACCGTATCACAGGGTTGGGACACTGAAGCTTTCTTT.

This clonotype has at least ten counts. This sequence joins TRBV20-1 and TRBJ2-3, with D unclear. There are 12 residues in the CDR3. With 3 bases removed from V and 4 bases from J, the gap between germline ends came to 8 bases. CDR1 is DFQATT and CDR2 is SNEGSKA in the germline V gene (reference sequence). For the CDR3, the DNA is TGCAGTGCTAGGGGAATGGCAGATACGCAGTATTTT. Translating gives CSARGMADTQYF.

This clonotype was recorded at least ten times. The J gene is TRBJ1-3, the V gene TRBV6-1; D is unclear. The germline CDR1 and CDR2 sequences are MNHNS and SASEGT. The CDR3 loop spans 16 amino acids. V was shortened by 3 bases and J by 0 bases, with 12 bases between the two germline ends. Here the CDR3 reads CASSDASGVSGNTIYF. DNA for the CDR3: TGTGCCAGCAGTGACGCGTCAGGAGTCTCTGGAAACACCATATATTTT.

This clonotype was seen many times. The chain joins TRBV27 to TRBJ2-3, with 12 bases aligning to TRBD2. The length of the CDR3 is 18 residues. The trim removed 0 bases at V and 4 bases at J, leaving 8 bases unmatched. Germline loops: CDR1 MNHEY, CDR2 SMNVEV (reference sequence). The CDR3 loop is CASSLSFDWTSGADTQYF. The CDR3 DNA sequence: TGTGCCAGCAGTTTATCGTTCGATTGGACTAGCGGGGCAGATACGCAGTATTTT.

Comment on this clonotype: A clone one base away is much larger, so this may be a read error. The rearrangement links TRBV6-2 or TRBV6-3 to TRBJ2-7, with 8 bases that match TRBD1. The CDR3 spans 13 residues. The V and J ends lost 8 bases and 5 bases, in that order; junction bases with no gene match: 8. Germline assignment: CDR1 MNHEY and CDR2 SVGEGT. As DNA, the CDR3 is TGTGCCAGCGGTTCCGTGGACAGGGACGAGCAGTACTTC. Translated: CASGSVDRDEQYF.

This clonotype showed up many times. The CDR3 DNA follows: TGTGCCAGCTCACCAAATCGGGATAATACGCAGTATTTT. Amino acids: CASSPNRDNTQYF. The chain combines TRBV18 with TRBJ2-3; D is perhaps TRBD2 (5 bases). Germline values: CDR1 KGHSH, CDR2 LQKENI. This CDR3 region has 13 residues. V lost 2 bases, J lost 7 bases, and 10 bases lay in between.

This clonotype was observed a handful of times. V gene TRBV5-1 combines with J gene TRBJ2-5, with TRBD1 as a possible D gene (6 bases). V lost 6 bases and J lost 2, with 8 bases in between. The germline gives CDR1 SGHRS, CDR2 YFSETQ. CDR3 length equals 12 residues. This chain's CDR3 is CASKRGQETQYF. In nucleotides, the CDR3 is TGCGCCAGCAAGAGGGGGCAAGAGACCCAGTACTTC.

This clonotype appeared many times. The rearrangement links TRBV28 to TRBJ2-3; 12 nucleotides align to TRBD2. The V and J ends lost 6 bases and 7 bases, in that order; junction bases with no gene match: 5. The CDR3 sequence is 14 residues long. Germline CDR1 and CDR2: MDHEN and SYDVKM. For the CDR3, the DNA is TGTGCCAGCAGCAGACTAGCGGGAGAGCATACGCAGTATTTT. This encodes CASSRLAGEHTQYF.

At least ten counts were recorded for this clonotype. V is TRBV9 and J is TRBJ2-7, with TRBD2 identical over 8 bases. V dropped 0 bases and J dropped 1; count of bases not matched to a gene: 3. This CDR3 is 15 amino acids long. Germline V gene data show CDR1 as SGDLS and CDR2 as YYNGEE. This CDR3 reads CASSVEAGGSYEQYF. The CDR3 bases are TGTGCCAGCAGCGTAGAGGCGGGAGGATCCTACGAGCAGTACTTC.

This clonotype was detected ten times or more. The gene calls are TRBV2 and TRBJ1-5, with D uncertain. V was shortened by 7 bases and J by 4 bases, with 17 bases between the two germline ends. The CDR3 extends over 15 amino acids. Germline CDR1 is SNHLY and CDR2 is FYNNEI. The CDR3 region has the DNA TGTGCCAGCAAGCCTAGTGTACAGCAAAATCAGCCCCAGCATTTT. Translated: CASKPSVQQNQPQHF.

This clonotype has only a few counts. This chain joins TRBV11-2 and TRBJ2-1; 11 nucleotides align to TRBD2. The trim removed 5 bases at V and 0 bases at J, leaving 6 bases unmatched. The CDR3 is 17 amino acids. The V gene's germline CDR1 is SGHAT and CDR2 FQNNGV. CDR3 sequence (DNA): TGTGCCAGCAGCCTAGGACTAGCGGGTAGCTCCTACAATGAGCAGTTCTTC. This translates into CASSLGLAGSSYNEQFF.

This clonotype was picked up many times. The chain couples TRBV28 to TRBJ2-5, with TRBD1 matching over 11 bases. Germline V gene sequence: CDR1 MDHEN, CDR2 SYDVKM. The CDR3 length is 14 residues. Trimming at V came to 3 bases and at J to 4 bases, leaving 1 base not matched to a gene. The CDR3 DNA reads as TGTGCCAGCAGTTTTGGACAGGGGGCAGAGACCCAGTACTTC. Translating it yields CASSFGQGAETQYF.

In its sample, this clonotype was seen many times. The chain links TRBV5-1 to TRBJ2-1; D is ambiguous. Germline-derived CDR1 and CDR2 are SGHRS and YFSETQ. V dropped 1 base and J dropped 8 bases, with 10 bases sitting between them. The CDR3 is made up of 13 amino acids. In DNA, the CDR3 is TGCGCCAGCAGCTTGAGATTCCTCGATGAGCAGTTCTTC. It encodes CASSLRFLDEQFF.

This clonotype was detected ten times or more. The chain joins TRBV12-3 or TRBV12-4 to TRBJ2-1; 7 nucleotides line up with TRBD2. CDR3 length: 16 amino acids. The V and J ends lost 4 bases and 6 bases, in that order; junction bases with no gene match: 12. This chain's CDR3 is CASSYRLAAPLNEQFF. The CDR3, as DNA: TGTGCCAGCAGTTACCGACTAGCAGCCCCTCTCAATGAGCAGTTCTTC.

A few counts support this clonotype. The chain recombines TRBV24-1 with TRBJ2-2, with D perhaps matching TRBD2 (6 bases). There are 14 residues in the CDR3. Per germline, CDR1 KGHDR and CDR2 SFDVKD. Deletions cut 7 bases from V and 0 bases from J, with 8 bases between. CDR3 amino acids: CATREGANTGELFF. As DNA, the CDR3 is TGTGCCACCAGGGAGGGTGCGAACACCGGGGAGCTGTTTTTT.

At least ten counts were recorded for this clonotype. V is TRBV12-3 or TRBV12-4 and J is TRBJ1-1; unclear D gene. The V end was cut by 1 base, the J end by 4 bases, with 7 bases between. The CDR3 extends over 13 amino acids. The CDR3 DNA sequence: TGTGCCAGCAGTTTAGGGGAGGTCACTGAAGCTTTCTTT. It translates to CASSLGEVTEAFF.